Below, 2 T cell receptor beta chains from the same sample are listed, as sequenced in a study of blood T cell repertoires in COVID-19. Measured with immunoSEQ multiplex PCR; TCRdb has only the in-frame clones, and not every one. The sample has around 200,000 clones, about 82% seen once. What was sequenced was PBMCs or T cells enriched from blood (not recorded which). The receptors come from a man aged 40-49 years with acute COVID-19.

This chain joins TRBV6-1 and TRBJ2-7; no firm D call. Germline V gene sequence: CDR1 MNHNS, CDR2 SASEGT. The CDR3 runs 11 residues. V shed 6 bases and J shed 5 bases, with 8 bases lying between them. The chain's CDR3 is CASSRGDEQYF. CDR3 DNA sequence: TGTGCCAGCAGCCGCGGCGACGAGCAGTACTTC.

The chain employs TRBV28 and TRBJ2-1; D might be TRBD2 (6 bases). The V gene lost 6 bases and the J gene lost 5 bases, with 14 bases spanning the gap. CDR3 length equals 14 residues. From germline, CDR1 is MDHEN and CDR2 SYDVKM. CDR3 protein: CASRGGDEDNEQFF. The CDR3 coding sequence is TGTGCCAGCAGGGGGGGTGACGAAGACAATGAGCAGTTCTTC.